This TCR beta chain was captured by sequencing in a study of Graves' ophthalmopathy and Graves' hyperthyroidism. Uncontrolled infections, other autoimmune diseases, pregnancy or lactation barred patients from enrollment. The diagnosis was founded upon clinical symptoms, serum thyroxine, TRAb, thyroid ultrasound and orbital computed tomography. This clonotype was picked up many times. The V gene's germline CDR1 is LNHNV and CDR2 YYDKDF (reference sequence). CDR3 length equals 14 residues. With 0 bases clipped from V and 7 bases from J, the junction kept 1 base outside the gene matches. The authors amplified TCR beta CDR3 regions, and they did so from RNA transcripts for repertoire sequencing. After a first-round RT-PCR with HTBI primers, a second-round multiplex PCR was run. MiXCR, applied by TCRdb to the multiplex PCR reads, yields one record per CDR3 protein. The sample lists about 620,000 distinct CDR3 sequences, about a fifth occurring once.

The rearrangement links TRBV15 to TRBJ1-1; 11 positions agree with TRBD1. The sample consisted of peripheral blood. The receptor was isolated from a young woman with stable Graves' hyperthyroidism. Some clones in this sample may be carry-over from other donors' samples. The CDR3 protein is CATSREGQGDEAFF. The CDR3, as DNA: TGTGCCACCAGCAGAGAGGGACAGGGGGATGAAGCTTTCTTT. The full variable domain, with the rest looked up from reference TRBV15 and TRBJ1-1, is DAMVIQNPRYQVTQFGKPVTLSCSQTLNHNVMYWYQQKSSQAPKLLFHYYDKDFNNEADTPDNFQSRRPNTSFCFLDIRSPGLGDTAMYLCATSREGQGDEAFFGQGTRLTVV.